This is a list of T cell receptor beta chains from one sample in a study of beta chain features in type 1 diabetes. Assay: immunoSEQ multiplex PCR; the TCRdb copy retains only in-frame clones and omits some. The repertoire holds roughly 280,000 clones, roughly 24% seen once, with around 0.013% in the top ten. The material sequenced was naive CD4+ T cells from blood. The receptor source for this set is a woman aged 25 to 39 with type 1 diabetes. Both conserved end residues are part of each CDR3. Fields, in order: V gene, D gene, J gene, clone size, CDR3 DNA, CDR3 protein. A D gene is named only where the DNA matches it firmly. Rows give clone size only sometimes, using once, few, many, or a class for an expanded clone.

v_call: TRBV29-1; d_call: TRBD1; j_call: TRBJ2-7; clone_size: few; cdr3_nt: TGCAGCGGGACAGGTTCTACCTACGAGCAGTACTTC; cdr3_aa: CSGTGSTYEQYF
v_call: TRBV5-1; d_call: TRBD1; j_call: TRBJ2-5; clone_size: few; cdr3_nt: TGCGCCAGCACCTACCGGGACAGGAGGCGAGAGACCCAGTACTTC; cdr3_aa: CASTYRDRRRETQYF
v_call: TRBV15; d_call: .; j_call: TRBJ2-7; clone_size: .; cdr3_nt: TGTGCCACCAGCAGAGATAGGGCGGGGCCCTCGGAGCAGTACTTC; cdr3_aa: CATSRDRAGPSEQYF
v_call: TRBV2; d_call: TRBD1; j_call: TRBJ1-5; clone_size: .; cdr3_nt: TGTGCCAGCAGTGGGACAGGGGGCGTACAGCCCCAGCATTTT; cdr3_aa: CASSGTGGVQPQHF
v_call: TRBV4-1; d_call: TRBD1; j_call: TRBJ1-1; clone_size: .; cdr3_nt: TGCGCCAGCAGCCAGTCTCCGGGACAGGGACGGGGCACTGAAGCTTTCTTT; cdr3_aa: CASSQSPGQGRGTEAFF
v_call: TRBV27; d_call: TRBD2; j_call: TRBJ2-7; clone_size: .; cdr3_nt: TGTGCCAGCAGATCCCTTAGCGGGATCGTCTACGAGCAGTACTTC; cdr3_aa: CASRSLSGIVYEQYF
v_call: TRBV11-3; d_call: TRBD2; j_call: TRBJ2-1; clone_size: few; cdr3_nt: TGTGCCAGCAGCTTAGGGACTAGCGGGAGTAATGAGCAGTTCTTC; cdr3_aa: CASSLGTSGSNEQFF
v_call: TRBV10-3; d_call: .; j_call: TRBJ2-5; clone_size: .; cdr3_nt: TGTGCCATCATGGGGCAGAGCCAAGAGACCCAGTACTTC; cdr3_aa: CAIMGQSQETQYF
v_call: TRBV7-9; d_call: .; j_call: TRBJ2-6; clone_size: .; cdr3_nt: TGTGCCAGCAGCCCCTTCTCTGGGGCCAACGTCCTGACTTTC; cdr3_aa: CASSPFSGANVLTF
v_call: TRBV27; d_call: .; j_call: TRBJ1-2; clone_size: .; cdr3_nt: TGTGCCAGCAGTTATATAGGACAGAGCTATGGCTACACCTTC; cdr3_aa: CASSYIGQSYGYTF
v_call: TRBV5-1; d_call: .; j_call: TRBJ1-2; clone_size: .; cdr3_nt: TGCGCCAGCAGCTTGGACATAGGACTAGCTAACTATGGCTACACCTTC; cdr3_aa: CASSLDIGLANYGYTF
v_call: TRBV30; d_call: .; j_call: TRBJ2-1; clone_size: .; cdr3_nt: TGTGCCTGGAGTGTAGAGAGTACTGTCTACAATGAGCAGTTCTTC; cdr3_aa: CAWSVESTVYNEQFF
v_call: TRBV7-3; d_call: .; j_call: TRBJ1-1; clone_size: few; cdr3_nt: TGTGCCAGCAGCTTACTAGCGCAGAACACTGAAGCTTTCTTT; cdr3_aa: CASSLLAQNTEAFF
v_call: TRBV25-1; d_call: TRBD1; j_call: TRBJ1-1; clone_size: .; cdr3_nt: TGTGCCGCCCTAGGACAGGGCACTGAAGCTTTCTTT; cdr3_aa: CAALGQGTEAFF
v_call: TRBV15; d_call: TRBD1; j_call: TRBJ1-2; clone_size: few; cdr3_nt: TGTGCCACCAGCAGAGATTACGGGACAGGGGGCGCAGGGAACTATGGCTACACCTTC; cdr3_aa: CATSRDYGTGGAGNYGYTF
v_call: TRBV5-1; d_call: .; j_call: TRBJ1-2; clone_size: few; cdr3_nt: TGCGCCAGCAGCTTGACAAGCCTACAGGGAAGCATCGGCTACACCTTC; cdr3_aa: CASSLTSLQGSIGYTF
v_call: TRBV29-1; d_call: .; j_call: TRBJ2-2; clone_size: few; cdr3_nt: TGCAGCGTTGGGGGCCCAGGGAACACCGGGGAGCTGTTTTTT; cdr3_aa: CSVGGPGNTGELFF
v_call: TRBV6-6; d_call: TRBD1; j_call: TRBJ2-7; clone_size: .; cdr3_nt: TGTGCCAGCAGTTCTGGGACAGGGGAGTACTTC; cdr3_aa: CASSSGTGEYF
v_call: TRBV7-2; d_call: TRBD1; j_call: TRBJ1-1; clone_size: few; cdr3_nt: TGTGCCAGCAGCTCGAGGACAGGGTTGACTGAAGCTTTCTTT; cdr3_aa: CASSSRTGLTEAFF
v_call: TRBV7-8; d_call: TRBD2; j_call: TRBJ2-2; clone_size: .; cdr3_nt: TGTGCCAGCAGTGCACGGGAGGCCGGGGAGCTGTTTTTT; cdr3_aa: CASSAREAGELFF
v_call: TRBV29-1; d_call: .; j_call: TRBJ2-6; clone_size: few; cdr3_nt: TGCAGCGTTTCGAGTTCGGGGGCCAACGTCCTGACTTTC; cdr3_aa: CSVSSSGANVLTF
v_call: TRBV28; d_call: .; j_call: TRBJ1-2; clone_size: few; cdr3_nt: TGTGCCAGCAGCCCAGGGTATGGCTACACCTTC; cdr3_aa: CASSPGYGYTF
v_call: TRBV7-7; d_call: .; j_call: TRBJ2-4; clone_size: few; cdr3_nt: TGTGCTAGCAGCTTAGGAGGCATGCGTGTTGCCAAAAACATTCAGTACTTC; cdr3_aa: CASSLGGMRVAKNIQYF
v_call: TRBV30; d_call: .; j_call: TRBJ2-7; clone_size: .; cdr3_nt: TGTGCCTGGTCCCTCAGCGAAGCCGAGCAGTACTTC; cdr3_aa: CAWSLSEAEQYF
v_call: TRBV7-9; d_call: .; j_call: TRBJ1-1; clone_size: .; cdr3_nt: TGTGCCAGCAGCTTTAAAAACACTGAAGCTTTCTTT; cdr3_aa: CASSFKNTEAFF
v_call: TRBV30; d_call: TRBD2; j_call: TRBJ2-7; clone_size: .; cdr3_nt: TGTGCCTGGAGTCTTACTAGCGCAACCTACGAGCAGTACTTC; cdr3_aa: CAWSLTSATYEQYF
v_call: TRBV19; d_call: .; j_call: TRBJ2-7; clone_size: few; cdr3_nt: TGTGCCAGTAGTTCGCGAAGACTTTCCTACGAGCAGTACTTC; cdr3_aa: CASSSRRLSYEQYF
v_call: TRBV5-1; d_call: TRBD2; j_call: TRBJ2-7; clone_size: .; cdr3_nt: TGCGCCAGCAGCAATAGCGGGGGAGTCTACGAGCAGTACTTC; cdr3_aa: CASSNSGGVYEQYF
v_call: TRBV5-1; d_call: TRBD1; j_call: TRBJ1-2; clone_size: .; cdr3_nt: TGCGCCAGCAGCTCCGGACAGGGAGGAACTAACTATGGCTACACCTTC; cdr3_aa: CASSSGQGGTNYGYTF
v_call: TRBV19; d_call: TRBD2; j_call: TRBJ2-1; clone_size: few; cdr3_nt: TGTGCCAGTGGGACTAGCGGAACCTACAATGAGCAGTTCTTC; cdr3_aa: CASGTSGTYNEQFF
v_call: TRBV20-1; d_call: TRBD2; j_call: TRBJ2-1; clone_size: .; cdr3_nt: TGCGGTAGCGGGAGGGGGAATGAGCAGTTCTTC; cdr3_aa: CGSGRGNEQFF
v_call: TRBV28; d_call: TRBD1; j_call: TRBJ2-7; clone_size: few; cdr3_nt: TGTGCCGCCCGGTGGGGACAGCTTGGCTCCTACGAGCAGTACTTC; cdr3_aa: CAARWGQLGSYEQYF
v_call: TRBV6-5; d_call: TRBD2; j_call: TRBJ2-1; clone_size: .; cdr3_nt: TGTGCCAGCAGTTACCAGACTAGCGGCTACAATGAGCAGTTCTTC; cdr3_aa: CASSYQTSGYNEQFF
v_call: TRBV7-3; d_call: TRBD1; j_call: TRBJ1-2; clone_size: few; cdr3_nt: TGTGCCAGCAGCTTAGCAGGGGGCCCAAGGCTTAACTATGGCTACACCTTC; cdr3_aa: CASSLAGGPRLNYGYTF
v_call: TRBV7-2; d_call: .; j_call: TRBJ1-2; clone_size: few; cdr3_nt: TGTGCCAGCAGCTTATACAGGGATGACTATGGCTACACCTTC; cdr3_aa: CASSLYRDDYGYTF
v_call: TRBV28; d_call: TRBD2; j_call: TRBJ2-3; clone_size: .; cdr3_nt: TGTGCCAGCAGGGGATGGGCGGGAGGTGCTTACACAGATACGCAGTATTTT; cdr3_aa: CASRGWAGGAYTDTQYF
v_call: TRBV11-2; d_call: .; j_call: TRBJ2-7; clone_size: .; cdr3_nt: TGTGCCAGCAGCGCGATGATTTCCTTCTCCTACGAGCAGTACTTC; cdr3_aa: CASSAMISFSYEQYF
v_call: TRBV7-3; d_call: .; j_call: TRBJ2-5; clone_size: .; cdr3_nt: TGTGCCAGCAGCTTTAACAGCCAAGAGACCCAGTACTTC; cdr3_aa: CASSFNSQETQYF
v_call: TRBV4-1; d_call: .; j_call: TRBJ1-1; clone_size: .; cdr3_nt: TGCGCCAGCAGCCCGCAGTACGTTACTGAAGCTTTCTTT; cdr3_aa: CASSPQYVTEAFF
v_call: TRBV7-8; d_call: TRBD1; j_call: TRBJ2-7; clone_size: few; cdr3_nt: TGTGCCAGCAGCTTGGACAGGCGATCTTACGAGCAGTACTTC; cdr3_aa: CASSLDRRSYEQYF
v_call: TRBV11-2; d_call: .; j_call: TRBJ1-1; clone_size: .; cdr3_nt: TGTGCCAGCAGCTTAACAGGGCGGAACACTGAAGCTTTCTTT; cdr3_aa: CASSLTGRNTEAFF
v_call: TRBV28; d_call: .; j_call: TRBJ2-6; clone_size: few; cdr3_nt: TGTGCCAGCAGTTTGGGGACTCCTGGGGCCAACGTCCTGACTTTC; cdr3_aa: CASSLGTPGANVLTF
v_call: TRBV29-1; d_call: TRBD2; j_call: TRBJ2-1; clone_size: few; cdr3_nt: TGCAGCTCAGTCCGACTAGCGGGAACCTACAATGAGCAGTTCTTC; cdr3_aa: CSSVRLAGTYNEQFF
v_call: TRBV28; d_call: .; j_call: TRBJ1-2; clone_size: .; cdr3_nt: TGTGCCAGCTCACTTTCGTCCTATGGCTACACCTTC; cdr3_aa: CASSLSSYGYTF
v_call: TRBV7-9; d_call: .; j_call: TRBJ2-7; clone_size: few; cdr3_nt: TGTGCCAGCAGCTTAGTGTATAACGAGCAGTACTTC; cdr3_aa: CASSLVYNEQYF
v_call: TRBV5-1; d_call: .; j_call: TRBJ2-1; clone_size: .; cdr3_nt: TGCGCCAGCAGCTTCTCGGACAATGAGCAGTTCTTC; cdr3_aa: CASSFSDNEQFF
v_call: TRBV15; d_call: TRBD1; j_call: TRBJ1-2; clone_size: .; cdr3_nt: TGTGCCACCAGCTTGGACAGGGGCATTGGCTACACCTTC; cdr3_aa: CATSLDRGIGYTF
v_call: TRBV28; d_call: .; j_call: TRBJ2-7; clone_size: few; cdr3_nt: TGTGCCAGCAGCCCCGGACAGATCTCCTACGAGCAGTACTTC; cdr3_aa: CASSPGQISYEQYF
v_call: TRBV4-2; d_call: TRBD1; j_call: TRBJ1-1; clone_size: few; cdr3_nt: TGTGCCAGCAGCCCCCGACAGGGTGTTATGAACACTGAAGCTTTCTTT; cdr3_aa: CASSPRQGVMNTEAFF